This T cell receptor (beta chain) was obtained from a study of blood T cell repertoires in COVID-19. About the research overall: From the United States, Italy and Spain came samples of acute and convalescent COVID-19.

Only in-frame clones appear in the TCRdb table, and some are missing; sequencing was by immunoSEQ multiplex PCR. The sample yields about 350,000 clones, roughly nine tenths seen once. The CDR3 spans 18 residues. Germline CDR1 and CDR2: SGHRS and YFSETQ. Unmatched junction bases numbered 9, after V lost 0 bases and J lost 6 bases. The chain joins TRBV5-1 to TRBJ1-6; 10 positions match TRBD1. Sequenced sample: PBMCs or T cells enriched from blood (not recorded which). The sequence was collected from a woman in her 30s who had recovered from COVID-19. The CDR3 region is CASSLGSSGTGVNSPLHF. The CDR3 nucleotides read TGCGCCAGCAGCTTGGGTTCCTCCGGGACAGGGGTTAATTCACCCCTCCACTTT. The whole variable domain, filled in from reference TRBV5-1 and TRBJ1-6, reads KAGVTQTPRYLIKTRGQQVTLSCSPISGHRSVSWYQQTPGQGLQFLFEYFSETQRNKGNFPGRFSGRQFSNSRSEMNVSTLELGDSALYLCASSLGSSGTGVNSPLHFGNGTRLTVT.